These T cell receptor beta chains were read from a single sample in a study of blood T cell repertoires in COVID-19. The assay was immunoSEQ multiplex PCR, and TCRdb's table has in-frame clones only and misses some. Among around 120,000 clones listed, around nine tenths were seen once. The sequencing sample was made of peripheral blood. The origin of the receptors is a woman between 45 and 65 years old with active or convalescent COVID-19. Each CDR3 is given with its conserved first and last residue. D genes are given only for firm matches. Not every row has a clone size; where given, it reads once, few, many or a size class.

DNA: TGTGCCAGCAGCTTAAGAACAGGGGAGCATGGCTACACCTTC
CDR3: CASSLRTGEHGYTF
D: TRBD1
J: TRBJ1-2
V: TRBV7-9
size: -

DNA: TGTGCCAGTACTTCCTCCGGGACACTTGGCGGAAACACCATATATTTT
CDR3: CASTSSGTLGGNTIYF
D: -
J: TRBJ1-3
V: TRBV19
size: -

DNA: TGCGCCAGCAGCCAAGATCGGCAGGGTCCCTATGGCTACACCTTC
CDR3: CASSQDRQGPYGYTF
D: -
J: TRBJ1-2
V: TRBV4-3
size: few

DNA: TGTGCCAGTAGTATAACCCCGGGGACTTCTCTTAATGAGCAGTTCTTC
CDR3: CASSITPGTSLNEQFF
D: -
J: TRBJ2-1
V: TRBV19
size: -

DNA: TGTGCCAGCAGTTATTTAGCGGGAGTGTACTACGAGCAGTACTTC
CDR3: CASSYLAGVYYEQYF
D: TRBD2
J: TRBJ2-7
V: TRBV27
size: -

DNA: TGTGCCAGCAGCGCTGCGGTGGGGCCGTCCGGGGAGCTGTTTTTT
CDR3: CASSAAVGPSGELFF
D: -
J: TRBJ2-2
V: TRBV5-5
size: -

DNA: TGTGCCAGCAGCCAAGAAGGTAGAGCGCACCGTATCGATGAGCAGTTCTTC
CDR3: CASSQEGRAHRIDEQFF
D: -
J: TRBJ2-1
V: TRBV3-1/TRBV3-2
size: few

DNA: TGTGCCACCAGTGATTCGGCGGGAGAGGGTCGTGAGCAGTTCTTC
CDR3: CATSDSAGEGREQFF
D: TRBD2
J: TRBJ2-1
V: TRBV24-1
size: -

DNA: TGCGCCAGCAGCTTCGGGACTAGCGGGACAAATGAGCAGTTCTTC
CDR3: CASSFGTSGTNEQFF
D: TRBD2
J: TRBJ2-1
V: TRBV5-1
size: -

DNA: TGTGCCAGCAGCTTTGGCCAGGGAAGCTACGAGCAGTACTTC
CDR3: CASSFGQGSYEQYF
D: -
J: TRBJ2-7
V: TRBV11-2
size: -

DNA: TGCGCCAGCAGTCCTTTCCCCGGACAGGGCAATCGGTCCTACGAGCAGTACTTC
CDR3: CASSPFPGQGNRSYEQYF
D: TRBD1
J: TRBJ2-7
V: TRBV10-1
size: -

DNA: TGTGCCAGCAGCCAAGATCTTACAGAGTCCTACGAGCAGTACTTC
CDR3: CASSQDLTESYEQYF
D: -
J: TRBJ2-7
V: TRBV3-1/TRBV3-2
size: -

DNA: TGTGCCAGCACCGAGGACAGGGCCTATGGCTACACCTTC
CDR3: CASTEDRAYGYTF
D: TRBD1
J: TRBJ1-2
V: TRBV28
size: -

DNA: TGTGCCAGCAGCGTACGGGGGGAGGGCACCGGGGAGCTGTTTTTT
CDR3: CASSVRGEGTGELFF
D: TRBD2
J: TRBJ2-2
V: TRBV9
size: few

DNA: TGTGCCAGCAGCTACCAGCAGGGGGAGGGCTACACCTTC
CDR3: CASSYQQGEGYTF
D: TRBD1
J: TRBJ1-2
V: TRBV12-3/TRBV12-4
size: -

DNA: TGTGCCAGCAGCTCGCAGACGGGTCAAGAGACCCAGTACTTC
CDR3: CASSSQTGQETQYF
D: -
J: TRBJ2-5
V: TRBV7-2
size: once

DNA: TGTGCCAGCAGCCCCCGCGCGGGAGGGCCCACAGATACGCAGTATTTT
CDR3: CASSPRAGGPTDTQYF
D: TRBD2
J: TRBJ2-3
V: TRBV9
size: -

DNA: TGTGCCACCACTAGCGGGACTTTGTACGAGCAGTACTTC
CDR3: CATTSGTLYEQYF
D: TRBD2
J: TRBJ2-7
V: TRBV10-3
size: -

DNA: TGTGCCAGCAGTTTAGAGGACTTGACCCCACATTTT
CDR3: CASSLEDLTPHF
D: -
J: TRBJ1-5
V: TRBV28
size: -

DNA: TGCGCTCCGGGACAGTCGACCGTTGAAGCTTTCTTT
CDR3: CAPGQSTVEAFF
D: TRBD1
J: TRBJ1-1
V: TRBV4-3
size: -

DNA: TGTGCCAGCAGCCACCAGGTAACGGCCCAAGAGACCCAGTACTTC
CDR3: CASSHQVTAQETQYF
D: -
J: TRBJ2-5
V: TRBV7-9
size: -

DNA: TGTGCCAGTAGTATATCGGGACTAGTCATTTCCAACGAGCAGTACTTC
CDR3: CASSISGLVISNEQYF
D: TRBD2
J: TRBJ2-7
V: TRBV19
size: -

DNA: TGTGCCAGCAGTCGTACCGGGGTAGCGGCCTACAATGAGCAGTTCTTC
CDR3: CASSRTGVAAYNEQFF
D: -
J: TRBJ2-1
V: TRBV9
size: -

DNA: TGCAGTGCTAGTAGGGAGATTGGGGAGACCCAGTACTTC
CDR3: CSASREIGETQYF
D: -
J: TRBJ2-5
V: TRBV20-1
size: -

DNA: TGTGCCTGGAGTGTAGCCCTTGGTGAGCAGTTCTTC
CDR3: CAWSVALGEQFF
D: -
J: TRBJ2-1
V: TRBV30
size: -

DNA: TGTGCCAGCAGCCGGGACAGGGGGCCGAATCAGCCCCAGCATTTT
CDR3: CASSRDRGPNQPQHF
D: -
J: TRBJ1-5
V: TRBV21-1
size: -

DNA: TGTGCCTGCTACCCCCCCGGGGGGCTGGGTACTGAAGCTTTCTTT
CDR3: CACYPPGGLGTEAFF
D: -
J: TRBJ1-1
V: TRBV19
size: -

DNA: TGCGCCAGCAGCGGGGGGATAGGAGACGAAGCTTTCTTT
CDR3: CASSGGIGDEAFF
D: -
J: TRBJ1-1
V: TRBV5-1
size: -

DNA: TGTGCCAGCAGTTACTCCGGGACAGGGGCCCACAATGAGCAGTTCTTC
CDR3: CASSYSGTGAHNEQFF
D: TRBD1
J: TRBJ2-1
V: TRBV6-6
size: -

DNA: TGTGCCAGCAGACCACAGGGGGGAGCTAACTATGGCTACACCTTC
CDR3: CASRPQGGANYGYTF
D: TRBD1
J: TRBJ1-2
V: TRBV6-4
size: -

DNA: TGCGCCAGCAGCTTCGACAGGGGGAATACGCAGTATTTT
CDR3: CASSFDRGNTQYF
D: TRBD1
J: TRBJ2-3
V: TRBV5-1
size: -

DNA: TGTGCCAGCAACGGAGCGGGAGGGCACAACGAGCAGTACTTC
CDR3: CASNGAGGHNEQYF
D: TRBD2
J: TRBJ2-7
V: TRBV28
size: few

DNA: TGTGCCAGCAGCCATATCTACGAGCAGTACTTC
CDR3: CASSHIYEQYF
D: -
J: TRBJ2-7
V: TRBV3-1/TRBV3-2
size: -